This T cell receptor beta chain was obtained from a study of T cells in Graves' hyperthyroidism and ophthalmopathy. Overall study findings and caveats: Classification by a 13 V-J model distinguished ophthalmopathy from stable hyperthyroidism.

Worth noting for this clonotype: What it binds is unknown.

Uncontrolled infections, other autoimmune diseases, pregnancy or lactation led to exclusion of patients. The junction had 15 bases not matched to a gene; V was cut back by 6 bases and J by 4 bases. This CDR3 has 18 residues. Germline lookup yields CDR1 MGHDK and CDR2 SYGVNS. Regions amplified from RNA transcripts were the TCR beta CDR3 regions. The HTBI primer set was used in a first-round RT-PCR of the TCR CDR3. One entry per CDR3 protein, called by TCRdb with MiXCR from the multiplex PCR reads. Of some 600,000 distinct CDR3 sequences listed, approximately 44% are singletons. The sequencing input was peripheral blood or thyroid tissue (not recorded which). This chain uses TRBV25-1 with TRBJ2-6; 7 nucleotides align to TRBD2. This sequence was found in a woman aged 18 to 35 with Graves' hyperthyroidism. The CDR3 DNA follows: TGTGCCAGCAGCGTTGCGGACCTGGGAGGGACCGGGGCCAACGTCCTGACTTTC. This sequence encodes CASSVADLGGTGANVLTF.